This paragraph covers one TCR beta chain sequence. Its antigen is as yet unknown. Generated by immunoSEQ multiplex PCR, the TCRdb table keeps only in-frame clones and is missing some. The repertoire consists of a few million clones, with 90% to 96% occurring once and the leading ten covering 0.1% to 0.15%. This entry belongs to a study of shared clonotypes between healthy human individuals. Study findings and constraints: The study found roughly 5% of naive CD4 clonotypes shared across four donors. Non-shared clonotypes were found to have lower generation probabilities than the clonotypes that were shared by all four of the sorted-subset donors. Memory subsets had estimated richness that was generally smaller than that of naive subsets.

The sample comprised naive CD4+ T cells sorted from blood. Subset meaning: CD45RA+ positively selected. This TCR was sampled from a man younger than 35 in good health.

The CDR3 spells CASSFVGSASTDTQYF. The CDR3 DNA reads TGCGCCAGCAGCTTTGTAGGAAGTGCTAGCACAGATACGCAGTATTTT. The J gene is TRBJ2-3, the V gene TRBV5-1, with no clear D. The CDR3 covers 16 residues. The ends were cut back, 2 bases at V and 0 bases at J, with 13 bases in the middle. CDR1 SGHRS and CDR2 YFSETQ come from the germline V gene.